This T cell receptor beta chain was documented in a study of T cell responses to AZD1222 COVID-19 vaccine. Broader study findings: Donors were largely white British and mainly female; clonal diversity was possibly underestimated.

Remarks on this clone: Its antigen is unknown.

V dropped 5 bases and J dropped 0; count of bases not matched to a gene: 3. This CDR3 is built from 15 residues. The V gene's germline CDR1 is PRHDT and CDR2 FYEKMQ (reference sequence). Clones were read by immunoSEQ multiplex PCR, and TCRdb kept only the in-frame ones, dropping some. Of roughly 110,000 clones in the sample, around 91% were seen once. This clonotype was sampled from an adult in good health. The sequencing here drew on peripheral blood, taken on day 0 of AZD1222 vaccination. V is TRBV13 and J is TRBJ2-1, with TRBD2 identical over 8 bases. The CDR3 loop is CASSIAGGSYNEQFF. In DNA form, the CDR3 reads TGTGCCAGCAGCATCGCGGGGGGCTCCTACAATGAGCAGTTCTTC. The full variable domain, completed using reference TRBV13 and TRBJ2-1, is AAGVIQSPRHLIKEKRETATLKCYPIPRHDTVYWYQQGPGQDPQFLISFYEKMQSDKGSIPDRFSAQQFSDYHSELNMSSLELGDSALYFCASSIAGGSYNEQFFGPGTRLTVL.